This entry features one TCR beta chain sequence. Antigen specificity is unknown. Treatment given: roughly 10-day PBMC culture with coronavirus spike peptide pools or control peptides (ViraFEST assay). This record comes from a study of vaccination and CD4 T cells after COVID-19. Study details: In the convalescent group, nasal swab PCR was SARS-CoV-2 positive; about 10 cases were mild and one severe. Overlapping spike peptides of SARS-CoV-2, HCoV-NL63, HCoV-OC43 and HCoV-229E were used, and cells were stimulated with them. Control wells got either CEFX epitopes, HIV-1 Nef peptides, or no peptide at all.

Sequencing of cultured CD4+ T cell DNA used the Oncomine TCR Beta short-read assay. From CD4+ T cells that had been cultured, genomic DNA was extracted. TCRdb called the PCR reads again in MiXCR, with one record for every CDR3 protein. The sample yields about 14,000 distinct CDR3 sequences, roughly 50% seen once. The CDR3 length is 16 residues. The junction had 6 bases not matched to a gene; V was cut back by 0 bases and J by 9 bases. Germline CDR1 SGHNT, CDR2 YENEEA. The TCR comes from a human donor who had recovered from COVID-19. This sequence joins TRBV11-3 and TRBJ2-1; 12 positions match TRBD2. Sequences were obtained from CD4+ T cells from blood, cultured in vitro. Written as DNA, the CDR3 is TGTGCCAGCAGCTTAGACCCTAGCGGGGGGGCCACTGAGCAGTTCTTC. Its protein product is CASSLDPSGGATEQFF.